This entry concerns a single TCR beta chain. What it binds is unknown. This sample stems from a study of cytomegalovirus exposure and HLA in healthy donors. The V segment lost 1 base and the J segment 8 bases; nucleotides outside the gene matches: 1. Per germline, CDR1 SGHNT and CDR2 YENEEA. The CDR3 has 14 residues. PCR employed 60 Vbeta and 13 Jbeta primers. Using immunoSEQ multiplex PCR, the repertoire was profiled, and TCRdb retains in-frame clones only, with some absent. Of roughly 120,000 clones listed, over 60% are singletons. Findings and caveats of the study: The authors listed 164 TCR beta chains as cytomegalovirus-associated. Indistinguishability led to the exclusion of some V segments, TRBV6-2 and TRBV6-3 included. Some public TCRs appeared in many individuals, while most sequences were rare.

The receptor was isolated from a human donor in good health. The specimen sequenced was PBMCs. The chain carries TRBV11-3 and TRBJ2-1; 11 bases agree with TRBD1. The CDR3 DNA reads as TGTGCCAGCAGCTTAGGGACAGGGGGCCATGAGCAGTTCTTC. Translating it yields CASSLGTGGHEQFF.